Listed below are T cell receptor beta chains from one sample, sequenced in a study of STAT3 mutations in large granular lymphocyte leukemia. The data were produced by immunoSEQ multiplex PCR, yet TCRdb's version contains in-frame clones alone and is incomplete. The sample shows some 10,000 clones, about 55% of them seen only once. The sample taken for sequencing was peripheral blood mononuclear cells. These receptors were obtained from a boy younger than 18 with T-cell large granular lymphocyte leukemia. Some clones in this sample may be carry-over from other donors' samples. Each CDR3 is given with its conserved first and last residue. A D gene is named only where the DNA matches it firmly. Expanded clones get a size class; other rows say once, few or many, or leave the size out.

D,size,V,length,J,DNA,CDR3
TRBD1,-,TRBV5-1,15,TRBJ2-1,TGCGCCAGCAGCTTGGAACAGGGGGCCTACAATGAGCAGTTCTTC,CASSLEQGAYNEQFF
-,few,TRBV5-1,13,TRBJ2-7,TGCGCCAGCAGCGGAGGGAGTTCCTACGAGCAGTACTTC,CASSGGSSYEQYF
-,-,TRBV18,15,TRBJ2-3,TGTGCCAGCTCACCACGCGACCCAGGGATAGATACGCAGTATTTT,CASSPRDPGIDTQYF
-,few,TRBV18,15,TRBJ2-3,TGTGCCAGCTCACGCCAATACGGTGGCACAGATACGCAGTATTTT,CASSRQYGGTDTQYF
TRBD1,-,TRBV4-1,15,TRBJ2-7,TGCGCCAGCAGCCAAGGACAGGGGTCCCTCTACGAGCAGTACTTC,CASSQGQGSLYEQYF
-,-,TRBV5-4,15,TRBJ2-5,TGTGCCAGCACCCAGGGGATCCCCGTAGGAGAGACCCAGTACTTC,CASTQGIPVGETQYF
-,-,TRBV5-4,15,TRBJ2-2,TGTGCCAGCAGCCAGGGACTCCTGAACACCGGGGAGCTGTTTTTT,CASSQGLLNTGELFF
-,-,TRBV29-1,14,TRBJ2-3,TGCAGCGCAAAGACGGGACTCGGCGCAGATACGCAGTATTTT,CSAKTGLGADTQYF
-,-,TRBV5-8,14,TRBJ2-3,TGTGCCAGCAGCTTAGGGCTGAGCACAGATACGCAGTATTTT,CASSLGLSTDTQYF
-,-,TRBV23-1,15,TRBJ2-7,TGCGCCAGCAGTCGATTCAGGGGACACCGCTACGAGCAGTACTTC,CASSRFRGHRYEQYF